This TCR beta chain is from a study of CD8 T cells in ankylosing spondylitis. Quantitative 5'-RACE was performed with molecular barcodes, and it yielded the TCR beta libraries. TCRdb reprocessed the 5' RACE reads with MiXCR, giving one entry per CDR3 protein. Here the sample spans some 130,000 distinct CDR3 sequences, about an eighth being singletons. With regard to this clonotype: The antigen is undetermined.

Study outcomes and limitations: In ankylosing spondylitis patients, matched synovial fluid reportedly showed significant enrichment of disease-linked clones. A TCR beta motif made of fewer than ten highly homologous variants seemed typical of ankylosing spondylitis blood.

V dropped 8 bases and J dropped 7 bases, with 27 bases sitting between them. The CDR3 has 16 amino acids. Input material: blood, either unsorted or a sorted T cell fraction (not recorded which). The receptor's source is a female donor with ankylosing spondylitis or in good health (not recorded which). This rearrangement joins TRBV12-3 or TRBV12-4 to TRBJ2-7; D is possibly TRBD1 (6 bases). The CDR3 here is CASAGSRRKGVDEQYF. The CDR3 DNA reads as TGTGCCAGCGCAGGCTCCAGGAGAAAGGGGGTGGATGAGCAGTACTTC.